What follows describes a single TCR beta chain. As yet, its antigen is unknown. At one end, the junction sequence differs from germline, possibly due to a read error. As every portion of the isolated RNA was reverse transcribed, the sequencing read expressed TCRB transcripts. Some 3.6 million reads was the average for naive, central memory and regulatory T cell samples. Generated by immunoSEQ multiplex PCR, the TCRdb table keeps only in-frame clones and is missing some. The profile shows over 200,000 clones, about a tenth of them singletons. Blood was collected once per donor into heparin, averaging about 116 mL. This record belongs to a study of beta chain features in type 1 diabetes. About the study: Healthy donors resembled patients in age, gender and cell yields. Study observations and caveats: Shorter TCRB CDR3s, moderately but significantly so, marked every one of the four CD4+ subsets in Type 1 diabetes patients. A pattern of fewer insertions and more deletions at VDJ junctions was seen in type 1 diabetes patients.

The CDR3 covers 13 residues. CDR1 is SNHLY and CDR2 is FYNNEI in the germline V gene. The receptor was isolated from a man aged 25 to 40 with type 1 diabetes. Sequenced: naive CD4+ T cells from blood. The chain combines TRBV2 with TRBJ1-6, with 7 positions matching TRBD1. CDR3 nucleotide sequence: TGTGCCAGCCGTGACAGGGAAGGATCACCCCTCCACTTT. It specifies CASRDREGSPLHF.